This T cell receptor beta chain originates from a study of shared clonotypes between healthy human individuals. Overall study context: The donors, two women and a few men, were aged 18 to 49. Every donor yielded three CD4 naive, three CD4 memory, two CD8 naive and one CD8 memory plate.

The protocol was immunoSEQ multiplex PCR, while the TCRdb copy is restricted to in-frame clones and leaves out a portion. The table includes a few million clones, 90% to 95% detected once. Note on this clone: Its target is unknown. Other DNA sequences in this sample translate to the same CDR3.

The CDR3 is 15 amino acids. The germline CDR1 and CDR2 sequences are LGHNA and YSLEER. Trimming took 3 bases from V and 0 from J, leaving 9 bases between them. Study-wide results and caveats: Researchers found naive subsets generally carried larger estimated richness than memory subsets. Among donors, clonotype sharing was expected to be affected by sequencing depth.

The source material was naive CD4+ T cells from PBMCs. Documented subset: CD45RA+ positively selected. V is TRBV4-3 and J is TRBJ2-1; D gene ambiguous. The sequence was collected from a man aged 18 to 35 in good health. Some clones in this sample may be carry-over from other donors' samples. Written as DNA, the CDR3 is TGCGCCAGCAGCCAGGCAGCGAGCTCCTACAATGAGCAGTTCTTC. Its protein is CASSQAASSYNEQFF.